The rows below give T cell receptor beta chains drawn from one sample of a study of CD8 T cells in ankylosing spondylitis. From the 5' RACE reads, TCRdb called clonotypes with MiXCR, one entry per CDR3 protein. The sample yields around 770,000 distinct CDR3 sequences, around a fifth seen once. The sample was blood, either unsorted or a sorted T cell fraction (not recorded which). The source of these receptors is a male donor with ankylosing spondylitis. CDR3s include the opening cysteine and the closing phenylalanine or tryptophan. The D gene is left open where the match is weak. Not all rows give a size; the values are once, few, many and, for expanded clones, a class.

d_call,clone_size,v_call,j_call,cdr3_aa,cdr3_nt
TRBD2,few,TRBV14,TRBJ2-2,CASSQVARAGATGELFF,TGTGCCAGCAGCCAAGTGGCTCGAGCGGGGGCCACCGGGGAGCTGTTTTTT
TRBD1,-,TRBV12-3/TRBV12-4,TRBJ1-1,CASSKQGAGTEAFF,TGTGCCAGCAGTAAACAGGGGGCGGGCACTGAAGCTTTCTTT
TRBD1,few,TRBV5-1,TRBJ1-4,CASSLEGTGNEKLFF,TGCGCCAGCAGCTTGGAAGGGACAGGGAATGAAAAACTGTTTTTT
-,-,TRBV12-3/TRBV12-4,TRBJ2-5,CASSLSGSGATETQYF,TGTGCCAGCAGTTTAAGTGGTTCGGGGGCAACAGAGACCCAGTACTTC
TRBD2,many,TRBV5-1,TRBJ2-1,CASSSKGTSPNEQFF,TGCGCCAGCAGCTCCAAAGGGACTAGCCCTAATGAGCAGTTCTTC
TRBD1,-,TRBV4-1,TRBJ1-1,CASSPSPDRLNTEAFF,TGCGCCAGCAGCCCCAGCCCGGACAGGCTGAACACTGAAGCTTTCTTT
TRBD1,-,TRBV7-2,TRBJ1-1,CASSLARQGGNTEAFF,TGTGCCAGCAGCTTAGCCCGACAGGGGGGGAACACTGAAGCTTTCTTT
-,-,TRBV29-1,TRBJ2-7,CSVEPTRGRGLLPSYEQYF,TGCAGCGTTGAGCCTACCCGGGGCAGGGGACTCCTTCCTTCCTACGAGCAGTACTTC
-,-,TRBV29-1,TRBJ1-2,CSVEDLDSLHYGYTF,TGCAGCGTTGAAGATCTTGACAGCCTCCACTATGGCTACACCTTC
-,-,TRBV5-6,TRBJ2-3,CASSFRDMSTDTQYF,TGTGCCAGCAGCTTCAGAGATATGAGCACAGATACGCAGTATTTT
-,few,TRBV20-1,TRBJ1-2,CSARDSGEYPYGYTF,TGCAGTGCTAGAGATAGCGGAGAGTATCCCTATGGCTACACCTTC
-,-,TRBV20-1,TRBJ1-1,CSARQLNTEAFF,TGCAGTGCTAGACAGCTGAACACTGAAGCTTTCTTT
TRBD2,-,TRBV4-1,TRBJ2-1,CASSQVGLAVNEQFF,TGCGCCAGCAGCCAAGTGGGACTAGCAGTGAATGAGCAGTTCTTC
-,-,TRBV6-5,TRBJ1-1,CASRSLQGEAFF,TGTGCCAGCAGATCCCTACAGGGTGAAGCTTTCTTT
TRBD1,-,TRBV6-1,TRBJ2-7,CASSGTGLGYEQYF,TGTGCCAGCAGTGGGACAGGGTTGGGGTACGAGCAGTACTTC
TRBD1,-,TRBV20-1,TRBJ1-1,CSASERTGRSEAFF,TGCAGTGCTAGCGAAAGGACAGGGCGGTCAGAAGCTTTCTTT
-,-,TRBV12-3/TRBV12-4,TRBJ2-5,CASSEGGGLQETQYF,TGTGCCAGCAGTGAGGGCGGGGGCCTCCAAGAGACCCAGTACTTC
-,-,TRBV6-1,TRBJ2-3,CASSEIPITSTDTQYF,TGTGCCAGCAGTGAAATCCCCATAACTAGCACAGATACGCAGTATTTT
-,few,TRBV27,TRBJ2-7,CASSSSGTPGRYF,TGTGCCAGCAGTTCCTCCGGGACCCCCGGCCGGTACTTC
TRBD2,-,TRBV20-1,TRBJ2-1,CSASGLAGGMDEQFF,TGCAGTGCTAGTGGACTAGCGGGAGGAATGGATGAGCAGTTCTTC
-,few,TRBV2,TRBJ2-1,CASSGDTVYTYNEQFF,TGTGCCAGCAGTGGAGACACCGTTTACACCTACAATGAGCAGTTCTTC
-,-,TRBV11-2,TRBJ1-1,CASSYGTGGRAFF,TGTGCCAGCAGTTACGGGACGGGCGGACGAGCTTTCTTT
-,few,TRBV5-1,TRBJ1-2,CASTAGSDHYGYTF,TGCGCCAGCACGGCAGGGAGCGATCACTATGGCTACACCTTC
TRBD2,few,TRBV20-1,TRBJ2-7,CSARSISRGAYEQYF,TGCAGTGCTAGATCCATTTCGCGGGGGGCCTACGAGCAGTACTTC
TRBD1,few,TRBV29-1,TRBJ2-3,CSVQGAGDTQYF,TGCAGCGTTCAGGGGGCGGGAGATACGCAGTATTTT
TRBD2,many,TRBV5-1,TRBJ2-5,CASSLGLASGQETQYF,TGCGCCAGCAGCTTGGGACTAGCTTCCGGTCAAGAGACCCAGTACTTC
-,-,TRBV7-2,TRBJ1-4,CASSSQPGNNEKLFF,TGTGCCAGCAGCTCCCAGCCAGGAAATAATGAAAAACTGTTTTTT
-,-,TRBV7-9,TRBJ1-1,CASSLEGYEAFF,TGTGCCAGCAGCTTAGAGGGGTATGAAGCTTTCTTT
-,-,TRBV28,TRBJ2-5,CASSLVGQGEKKTQYF,TGTGCCAGCAGTTTAGTGGGGCAGGGAGAGAAAAAGACCCAGTACTTC
-,few,TRBV5-1,TRBJ1-3,CASSLSGISGNTIYF,TGCGCCAGCAGCTTGAGTGGGATCTCTGGAAACACCATATATTTT
-,few,TRBV12-3/TRBV12-4,TRBJ1-6,CASSPSQLTDSPLHF,TGTGCCAGCAGTCCCAGCCAGCTAACCGATTCACCCCTCCACTTT
TRBD2,few,TRBV20-1,TRBJ2-1,CSAPLAGGLDEQFF,TGCAGTGCCCCATTAGCGGGGGGCCTCGATGAGCAGTTCTTC
-,-,TRBV20-1,TRBJ2-1,CSAPDGQVEQFF,TGCAGTGCCCCAGACGGACAAGTTGAGCAGTTCTTC
-,-,TRBV15,TRBJ2-1,CATSHGVNNEQFF,TGTGCCACCAGCCACGGGGTTAACAATGAGCAGTTCTTC
TRBD1,-,TRBV5-1,TRBJ1-1,CASSSTGDEAFF,TGCGCCAGCAGCTCCACAGGGGACGAAGCTTTCTTT
-,-,TRBV7-8,TRBJ1-5,CASAPRSLNQPQHF,TGTGCCAGCGCTCCCCGCAGCCTGAATCAGCCCCAGCATTTT
TRBD2,few,TRBV2,TRBJ2-1,CASSKNPLAGYNEQFF,TGTGCCAGCAGTAAAAACCCTCTAGCGGGCTACAATGAGCAGTTCTTC
TRBD2,few,TRBV20-1,TRBJ2-1,CSASGSSGGSYNEQFF,TGCAGTGCTAGCGGGTCTAGCGGGGGGTCATACAATGAGCAGTTCTTC
-,-,TRBV30,TRBJ2-1,CAWAGIYNEQFF,TGTGCCTGGGCGGGGATTTACAATGAGCAGTTCTTC
TRBD2,-,TRBV11-3,TRBJ2-1,CASSPRLAGAKYNEQFF,TGTGCCAGCAGCCCTCGACTAGCGGGGGCAAAATACAATGAGCAGTTCTTC
-,few,TRBV7-2,TRBJ2-1,CASSLRFAGEQFF,TGTGCCAGCAGCTTACGGTTCGCGGGTGAGCAGTTCTTC
-,-,TRBV20-1,TRBJ2-7,CSAREEYEQYF,TGCAGCGCCCGGGAAGAATACGAGCAGTACTTC
-,-,TRBV6-2/TRBV6-3,TRBJ1-1,CASSPPWAGAIGTEAFF,TGTGCCAGCAGTCCACCCTGGGCAGGGGCCATTGGGACTGAAGCTTTCTTT
TRBD2,few,TRBV4-1,TRBJ2-7,CASSQPGGGGEQYF,TGCGCCAGCAGCCAACCCGGCGGGGGAGGCGAGCAGTACTTC
TRBD1,-,TRBV7-9,TRBJ2-1,CASSLVRGLYNEQFF,TGTGCCAGCAGCTTAGTCAGGGGGCTATACAATGAGCAGTTCTTC
-,few,TRBV20-1,TRBJ1-2,CSARGGGYGYTF,TGCAGTGCTCGCGGGGGGGGGTATGGCTACACCTTC
-,many,TRBV6-5,TRBJ1-1,CASSYSASGASTEAFF,TGTGCCAGCAGTTACTCCGCGAGTGGCGCGAGCACTGAAGCTTTCTTT
TRBD1,-,TRBV28,TRBJ1-2,CAMQTGPYGYTF,TGTGCCATGCAGACAGGGCCCTATGGCTACACCTTC